This TCR beta chain was captured in a study of OX40 agonist ivuxolimab in advanced cancers. This clone was detected only once. Libraries were prepared by immunoSEQ multiplex PCR; TCRdb keeps only in-frame clonotypes and omits some of them. The table lists 65,000 to 85,000 clones, around 85% of them singletons. CDR3 length equals 15 residues. V shed 3 bases, J shed 4 bases, and the junction held 9 bases outside the gene matches. In germline, CDR1 is GTSNPN, CDR2 SVGIG (reference sequence). The rearrangement uses TRBV30 and TRBJ1-5; 7 bases fit TRBD1. The material sequenced was CD4+ or CD8+ T cells sorted from blood, taken in a trial of the OX40 agonist ivuxolimab. The receptor was isolated from an adult with an advanced solid tumor such as melanoma, head and neck, liver or kidney cancer. The CDR3 reads CAWRAPDRDNQPQHF. For the CDR3, the DNA is TGTGCCTGGAGGGCGCCCGACAGGGATAATCAGCCCCAGCATTTT.